This TCR beta chain originates from a study of cytomegalovirus exposure and HLA in healthy donors (dated 2017 in TCRdb). Context from the whole study: In an earlier analysis of approximately 640 of the donors, less than 350 Gb of sequence data and about 110 million unique TCR beta sequences from 150 million to 200 million T cells were reported. Roughly 300 gigabases of sequencing data and approximately 80 million unique TCR sequences were included in an early release covering about 620 HLA-typed donors. Of the roughly 400 genotyped donors, over 70% fell in the genetic ancestry cluster associated with self-reported Caucasian donors. The study aimed to test whether cataloging public T cell receptors could reveal signatures of past pathogen exposure. The study used immunosequencing to profile the T cell repertoires of more than 650 subjects and linked those repertoires to cytomegalovirus serostatus. In addition to the first cohort of 666 subjects, a separate validation cohort of 130 or so different subjects was used. High-throughput TCR immunosequencing, statistical association of individual TCRs with disease status, and machine learning were combined to predict cytomegalovirus infection status. To study patterns of TCR occurrence, a later analysis re-analyzed previously published TCR beta repertoires from 700 or so donors and added high-resolution HLA genotyping. The later analysis used no new phenotypic data to find candidate immune exposures, relying instead on TCR beta sequences and their occurrence across donors. To decide whether each TCR beta V gene segment behaved as functional or pseudogenic, an earlier analysis of several hundred of the donors relied on high-throughput TCR beta sequencing. Donor age, sex, ethnicity and CMV serostatus were compiled alongside the repertoire data. Genome-wide SNP genotypes for about 60% of the roughly 670 donors were used in a later genetic analysis, which treated that subset as a discovery cohort. All discovery cohort repertoires had been generated on a single sequencing platform. HLA typing covered class I and class II loci at four-digit resolution. Typing coverage differed by locus: A, B, C, DRB1 and DQB1 were typed in about 629-640 donors, DQA1 in about 500, DPA1 in approximately 610, and DPB1 in just under 490. Several DR-DQ haplotypes were handled as single units for association and clustering because linkage in the cohort was strong. Across roughly 420 genotyped donors of the cohort, an average of approximately 220,000 unique TCR beta nucleotide sequences per donor were sequenced, and roughly 18% of those sequences were non-productive. General findings and caveats noted by the study authors: In a later genetic analysis, fewer N-insertions in productive TCRs were reported among donors in an Asian-associated ancestry cluster than the roughly 670-donor mean. A later analysis found that HLA-associated TCR beta chains were more clonally expanded and had lower generation probabilities than equally common non-associated chains. In vitro tests confirmed that a few of the cytomegalovirus-associated TCR beta chains recognize cytomegalovirus antigens. Because the 87-base-pair reads could not distinguish some IMGT-functional V segments, including TRBV6-2 and TRBV6-3, those segments were excluded. At a false discovery rate of 0.05, a later analysis linked 15,000 to 20,000 TCR beta sequences to specific HLA alleles. HLA typing was unavailable for some donors at each locus, so association tests used only the typed subset. A cluster of highly shared sequence variants was judged likely to be a technical artifact of the sequencing pipeline. Immune exposure information for the cohort was limited to CMV serostatus. A further reported finding was that TCR beta sequences accurately predicted the HLA-A and HLA-B alleles for most subjects in the first cohort. Presence/absence analyses assumed roughly uniform sequencing depth across donors, an assumption that may not hold. Correlated functional status among segregating V segments might reflect linkage disequilibrium, but an unknown experimental factor could not be ruled out. The classifier was reported to diagnose cytomegalovirus status with high specificity and sensitivity in both the original cohort and the validation cohort. According to a later analysis, most CMV-associated TCR beta chains appeared to be HLA-restricted, and the HLA associations seemed to be driven largely by CMV exposure. It was suggested by the authors that the approach could potentially be generalized to other disease states and immunological phenotypes. This cohort had only TCR beta chains sequenced, and the lack of alpha or paired-chain data limited which features could be detected. An earlier analysis of approximately 570 of the donors showed that most TCR beta V segments appeared in productive rearrangements either about 87% or about 30% of the time, which broadly matched IMGT annotations. In a later analysis, several top co-occurrence clusters were reported to appear linked to parvovirus B19, influenza, CMV and Epstein-Barr virus. Most TCR sequences were observed very rarely across donors, whereas some public TCRs were present in many individuals. When HLA alleles, especially DR and DQ, strongly co-occurred, TCR associations were difficult to assign to individual alleles. In the study, about 150 TCR beta chains were listed as associated with cytomegalovirus. Because counts were too low, about 15 rarely observed V segments, including chromosome 9 orphons, were left out of the earlier analysis of 587 of the donors. In a later analysis, the rate of TCR association differed among HLA loci, with DRB1 alleles having the most associated TCRs and HLA-C alleles having the fewest. In a later genetic analysis, a missense DCLRE1C variant was associated with V-gene and J-gene trimming of TCR beta chains, and the association was replicated in an independent cohort.

Library creation used the immunoSEQ multiplex PCR assay. For the multiplex PCR, a mixture combining 60 forward primers for TCR Vbeta segments and 13 reverse primers for TCR Jbeta segments was used. The CDR3 region of rearranged TCR beta genes was amplified from genomic DNA by a multiplex PCR assay. Amplified TCR beta libraries were sequenced as 87-base-pair reads on the Illumina HiSeq System. The source study handled its data this way. Across the 600 to 700 repertoires, a later analysis counted some 81 million unique TCR beta chains, around 11 million of which were shared by at least two donors. A nearest-neighbor algorithm error-corrected the raw reads and collapsed the reads into unique sequences, merging closely related sequences to remove PCR and sequencing errors. To assign V, D and J gene segments, CDR3 sequences were aligned to IMGT reference sequences. For a sequence to be retained, a match of at least six nucleotides was required to both a V gene segment and a J gene segment. A rearrangement counted as productive if the CDR3 had no stop codons and remained in frame with V and J, and every other rearrangement counted as non-productive. CDR3 was defined by IMGT convention, running from the second conserved V-encoded cysteine to the conserved J-encoded phenylalanine. The earlier analysis of about 530 of the donors excluded any sequence lacking an unambiguous match to a single V gene segment. In an earlier analysis of approximately 550 of the donors, V segments were called functional above 56.7% productive rearrangements and were called segregating when the between-donor standard deviation exceeded 5%. A statistical classification framework was built to diagnose cytomegalovirus status from the catalog of TCR beta chain sequences. V and J gene assignment, in a later analysis, came from comparing TCR nucleotide sequences with IMGT/GENE-DB human TR gene sequences. In a later analysis, CDR3 sequences and most-parsimonious VDJ recombination scenarios were assigned using the TCRdist pipeline. A later analysis defined each TCR beta chain by its CDR3 amino acid sequence plus V-gene family, and excluded reads lacking a unique V-gene family. To address suspected cross-contamination and a sequencing artifact, a later analysis removed a few hundred highly shared, low-generation-probability nucleotide sequences. A later analysis calculated a clonal expansion index for each public chain from normalized within-repertoire ranks of inferred template counts. In a later analysis, generation probabilities were computed with a VDJ recombination model fitted to out-of-frame rearrangements, and the resulting probabilities were checked against IGoR. In a later analysis, TCR-TCR, TCR-HLA and TCR-CMV co-occurrence was scored with hypergeometric tests, and a repertoire-size bias correction was applied to TCR pairs. False discovery rates were estimated in a later analysis by permuting HLA or CMV assignments 20 times. In a later analysis, co-occurring TCRs were grouped with DBSCAN, and TCRdist sequence similarity was added when clustering was performed within HLA-allele-positive subsets. Repertoires with fewer than 30,000 or more than 120,000 public chains were left out of co-occurrence clustering, as were a handful of repertoires with anomalous nucleotide sharing. TCRdb re-hosts the immuneACCESS table, in-frame sequences only. Its copies lack some clones; in the studies checked, an unresolved V gene accounts for under half of them, and the cause for the rest is not known. The V and J calls and clone size come from that table; D and trimming were worked out from the DNA. The sample table shows just over 150,000 clones, and nearly 80% are seen once. Jointly, the top ten make up approximately 3.1% of the sample.

Comments on this clone: Its antigen remains unidentified. Base qualities are not recorded, but no much larger clone differs from it by a single base.

The cohort was made up of 500 to 850 healthy bone marrow donors. Cohort members were all nominally healthy when sampled, although unrecorded immune exposures were likely present. The donor was CMV seronegative and was included in the group of 352 seronegative cohort members. A peripheral blood sample was provided by each donor, and peripheral blood mononuclear cells were used for TCR beta sequencing. Genomic DNA extraction from the blood cell samples was performed with the Qiagen DNeasy Blood Extraction Kit. The CDR1 and CDR2 encoded by the germline V gene (reference sequence) are LNHDA and SQIVND. The CDR3 measures 18 amino acids from cysteine to phenylalanine. Left in the record is the CDR3 DNA by itself, 54 bases read in frame from the first base. Trimming leaves V shorter by 0 bases and J shorter by 7 bases, with the junction holding 14 bases beyond the gene matches.

Recombination joined TRBV19 with TRBJ1-2, with TRBD1 matching 10 junction bases. The sequencing sample was made of PBMCs. The sequence was collected from a woman in her 40s in good health and CMV-seronegative. The DNA sequence is given as TGTGCCAGTAGTATAGATAAAGGCGAGACAGGGGGCGGGTTTGGCTACACCTTC. Its coded protein is CASSIDKGETGGGFGYTF.